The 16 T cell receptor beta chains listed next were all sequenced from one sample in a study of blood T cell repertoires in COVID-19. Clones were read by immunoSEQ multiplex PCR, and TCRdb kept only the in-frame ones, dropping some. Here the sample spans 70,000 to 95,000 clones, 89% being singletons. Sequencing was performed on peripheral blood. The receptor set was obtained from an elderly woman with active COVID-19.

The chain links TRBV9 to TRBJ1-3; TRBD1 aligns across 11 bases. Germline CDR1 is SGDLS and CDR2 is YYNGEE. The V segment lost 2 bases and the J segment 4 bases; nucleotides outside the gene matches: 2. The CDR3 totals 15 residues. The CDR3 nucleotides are TGTGCCAGCAGCGTGGACAGGGGGCGAGGAAACACCATATATTTT. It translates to CASSVDRGRGNTIYF.

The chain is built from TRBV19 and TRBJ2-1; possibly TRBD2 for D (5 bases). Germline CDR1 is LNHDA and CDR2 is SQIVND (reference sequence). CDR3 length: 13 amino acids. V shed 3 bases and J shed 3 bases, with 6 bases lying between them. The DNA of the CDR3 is TGTGCCAGTAGTATTAGCGTCTACAATGAGCAGTTCTTC. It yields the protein CASSISVYNEQFF.

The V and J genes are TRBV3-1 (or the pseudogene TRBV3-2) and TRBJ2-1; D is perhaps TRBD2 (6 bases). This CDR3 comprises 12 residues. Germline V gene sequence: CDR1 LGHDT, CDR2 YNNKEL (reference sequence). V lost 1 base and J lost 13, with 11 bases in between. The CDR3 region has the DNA TGTGCCAGCAGCCAAGTGGGGGACTTTCAGTTCTTC. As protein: CASSQVGDFQFF.

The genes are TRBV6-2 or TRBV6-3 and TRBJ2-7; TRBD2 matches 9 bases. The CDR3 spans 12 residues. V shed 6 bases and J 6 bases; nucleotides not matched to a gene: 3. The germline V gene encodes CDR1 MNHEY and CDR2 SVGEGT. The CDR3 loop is CASSLRGGEQYF. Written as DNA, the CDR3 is TGTGCCAGCAGCTTGCGGGGGGGCGAGCAGTACTTC.

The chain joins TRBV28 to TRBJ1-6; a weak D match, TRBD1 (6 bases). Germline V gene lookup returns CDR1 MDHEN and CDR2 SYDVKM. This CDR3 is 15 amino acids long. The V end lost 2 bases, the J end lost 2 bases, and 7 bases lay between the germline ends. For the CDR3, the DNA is TGTGCCAGCAGTTTACAGGGGACCTATAATTCACCCCTCCACTTT. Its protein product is CASSLQGTYNSPLHF.

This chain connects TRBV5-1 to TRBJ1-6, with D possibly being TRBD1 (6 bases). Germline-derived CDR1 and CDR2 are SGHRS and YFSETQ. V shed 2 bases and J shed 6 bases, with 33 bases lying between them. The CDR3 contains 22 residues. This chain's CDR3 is CASSLGRSLTLFIQGSNSPLHF. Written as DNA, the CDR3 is TGCGCCAGCAGCTTAGGTCGGTCTTTGACCCTATTTATCCAGGGGAGTAATTCACCCCTCCACTTT.

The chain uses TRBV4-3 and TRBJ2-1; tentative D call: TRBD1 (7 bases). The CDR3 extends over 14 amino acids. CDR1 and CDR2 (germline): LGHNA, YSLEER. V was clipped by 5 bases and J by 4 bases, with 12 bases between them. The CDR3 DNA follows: TGCGCCAGCAGCGCAGGGGGGACTTACAATGAGCAGTTCTTC. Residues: CASSAGGTYNEQFF.

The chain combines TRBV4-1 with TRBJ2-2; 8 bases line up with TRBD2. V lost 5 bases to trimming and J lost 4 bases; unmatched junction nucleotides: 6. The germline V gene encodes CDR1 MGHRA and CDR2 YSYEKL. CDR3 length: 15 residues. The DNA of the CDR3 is TGCGCCAGCAGCTATTCGGGAGGGGGCACCGGGGAGCTGTTTTTT. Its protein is CASSYSGGGTGELFF.

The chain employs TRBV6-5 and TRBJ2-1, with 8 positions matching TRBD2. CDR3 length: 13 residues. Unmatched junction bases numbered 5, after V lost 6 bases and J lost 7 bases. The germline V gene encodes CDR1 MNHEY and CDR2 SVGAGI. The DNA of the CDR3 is TGTGCCAGCAGCCTCGGACTAGCTAATGAGCAGTTCTTC. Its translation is CASSLGLANEQFF.

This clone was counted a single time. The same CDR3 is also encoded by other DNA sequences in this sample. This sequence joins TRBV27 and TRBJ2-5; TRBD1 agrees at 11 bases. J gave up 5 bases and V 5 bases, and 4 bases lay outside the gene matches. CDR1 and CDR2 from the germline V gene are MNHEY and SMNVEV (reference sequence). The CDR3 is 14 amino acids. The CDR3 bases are TGTGCCAGCAGTCGGGACAGGGGGAGGGAGACCCAGTACTTC. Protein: CASSRDRGRETQYF.

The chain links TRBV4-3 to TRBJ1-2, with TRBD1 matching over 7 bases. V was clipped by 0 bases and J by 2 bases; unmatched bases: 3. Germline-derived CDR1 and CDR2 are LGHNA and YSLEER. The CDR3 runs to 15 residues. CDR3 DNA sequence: TGCGCCAGCAGCCAAGAACCGGACAGGAACTATGGCTACACCTTC. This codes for CASSQEPDRNYGYTF.

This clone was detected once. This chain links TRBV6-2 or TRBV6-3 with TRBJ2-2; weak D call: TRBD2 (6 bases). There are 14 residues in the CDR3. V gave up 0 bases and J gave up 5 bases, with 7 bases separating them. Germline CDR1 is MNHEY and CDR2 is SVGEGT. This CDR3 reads CASSYSGRTGELFF. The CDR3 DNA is TGTGCCAGCAGTTACTCCGGGAGAACCGGGGAGCTGTTTTTT.

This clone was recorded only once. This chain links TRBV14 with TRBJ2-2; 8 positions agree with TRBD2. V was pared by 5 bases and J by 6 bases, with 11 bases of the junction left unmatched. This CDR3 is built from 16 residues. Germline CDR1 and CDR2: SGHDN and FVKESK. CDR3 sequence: CASSDSPGLVAGELFF. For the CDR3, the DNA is TGTGCCAGCAGCGACTCTCCGGGACTAGTTGCCGGGGAGCTGTTTTTT.

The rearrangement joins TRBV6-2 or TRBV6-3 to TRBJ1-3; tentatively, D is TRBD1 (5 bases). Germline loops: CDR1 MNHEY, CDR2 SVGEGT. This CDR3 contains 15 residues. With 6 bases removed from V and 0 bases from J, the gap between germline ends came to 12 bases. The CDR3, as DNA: TGTGCCAGCAGCCCTGACAGACTCTCTGGAAACACCATATATTTT. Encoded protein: CASSPDRLSGNTIYF.

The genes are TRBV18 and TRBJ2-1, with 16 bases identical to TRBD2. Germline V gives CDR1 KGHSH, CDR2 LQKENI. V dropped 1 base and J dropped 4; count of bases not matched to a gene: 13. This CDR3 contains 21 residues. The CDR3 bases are TGTGCCAGCTCACCACTTCATGGACAGGGACTAGCGGGAGGGCCTTACAATGAGCAGTTCTTC. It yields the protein CASSPLHGQGLAGGPYNEQFF.

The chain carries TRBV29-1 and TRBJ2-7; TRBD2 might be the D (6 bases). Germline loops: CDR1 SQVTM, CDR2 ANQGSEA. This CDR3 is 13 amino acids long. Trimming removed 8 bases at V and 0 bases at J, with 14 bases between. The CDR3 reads CSPRSSGSYEQYF. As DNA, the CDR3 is TGCAGCCCCCGGAGTAGCGGCTCCTACGAGCAGTACTTC.